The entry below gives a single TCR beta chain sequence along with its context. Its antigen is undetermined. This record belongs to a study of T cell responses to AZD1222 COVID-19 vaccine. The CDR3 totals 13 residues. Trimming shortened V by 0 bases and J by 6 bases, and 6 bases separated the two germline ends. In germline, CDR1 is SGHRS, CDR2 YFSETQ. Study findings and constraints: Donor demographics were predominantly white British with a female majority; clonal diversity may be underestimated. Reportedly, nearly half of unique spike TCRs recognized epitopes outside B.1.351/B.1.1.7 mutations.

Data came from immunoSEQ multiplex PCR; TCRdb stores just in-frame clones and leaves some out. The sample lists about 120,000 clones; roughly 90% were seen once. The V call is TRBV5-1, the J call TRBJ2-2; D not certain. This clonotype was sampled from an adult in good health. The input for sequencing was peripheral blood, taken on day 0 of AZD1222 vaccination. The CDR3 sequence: CASSLEYPGELFF. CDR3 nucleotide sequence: TGCGCCAGCAGCTTGGAATATCCCGGGGAGCTGTTTTTT.